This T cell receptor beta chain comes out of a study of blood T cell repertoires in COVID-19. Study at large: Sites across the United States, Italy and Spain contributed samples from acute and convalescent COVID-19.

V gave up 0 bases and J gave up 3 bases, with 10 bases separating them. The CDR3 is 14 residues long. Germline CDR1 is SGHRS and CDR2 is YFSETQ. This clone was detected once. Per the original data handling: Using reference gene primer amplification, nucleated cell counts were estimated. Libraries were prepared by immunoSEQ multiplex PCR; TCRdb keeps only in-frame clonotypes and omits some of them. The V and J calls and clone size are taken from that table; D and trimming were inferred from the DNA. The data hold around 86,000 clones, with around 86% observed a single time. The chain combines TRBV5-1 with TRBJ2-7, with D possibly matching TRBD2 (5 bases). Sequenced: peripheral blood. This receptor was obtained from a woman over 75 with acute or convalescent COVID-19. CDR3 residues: CASSLGGLVYEQYF. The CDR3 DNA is TGCGCCAGCAGCTTGGGCGGGTTGGTCTACGAGCAGTACTTC. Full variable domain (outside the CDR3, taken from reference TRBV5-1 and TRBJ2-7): KAGVTQTPRYLIKTRGQQVTLSCSPISGHRSVSWYQQTPGQGLQFLFEYFSETQRNKGNFPGRFSGRQFSNSRSEMNVSTLELGDSALYLCASSLGGLVYEQYFGPGTRLTVT.